This T cell receptor beta chain is drawn from a study of blood T cell repertoires in COVID-19. The overall study: Both acute and convalescent COVID-19 samples were obtained from the United States, Italy and Spain. PBMCs, B-cell-depleted T cells, or T cells provided the cDNA or gDNA that made up the material.

During active infection, Seattle patients enrolled and were then monitored through disease. This CDR3 has 15 amino acids. Germline assignment: CDR1 SGHNT and CDR2 YYREEE (reference sequence). The V segment lost 2 bases and the J segment 5 bases; nucleotides outside the gene matches: 8. The repertoire was sequenced with immunoSEQ multiplex PCR; TCRdb's copy has only in-frame clones and lacks some. The table records approximately 170,000 clones, 84% of them present only once. The V call is TRBV5-4, the J call TRBJ2-3, with 7 bases aligning to TRBD2. The sample comprised peripheral blood. This TCR came from a woman of 80 years or more with COVID-19, enrolled during active disease. As DNA, the CDR3 is TGTGCCAGCAGCTTACTAGCGCCGGGGGGAGATACGCAGTATTTT. It encodes CASSLLAPGGDTQYF.